This TCR beta chain was retrieved from a study of OX40 agonist ivuxolimab in advanced cancers. Turning to the study itself: Patient treatment consisted of intravenous ivuxolimab administration every 2 weeks at 0.01 to 10 mg/kg. Partial responses occurred in three patients (one hepatocellular carcinoma, two cutaneous melanoma). Study-level findings and limits: Expanded peripheral T-cell antigen specificity went undetermined. Dose levels from 0.1 to 3.0 mg/kg saw CD4+ and CD8+ blood T cells expand clonally by week 6.

The data were produced by immunoSEQ multiplex PCR, yet TCRdb's version contains in-frame clones alone and is incomplete. The table records roughly 100,000 clones, 70% to 90% of them present only once. About this clone itself: Its antigen remains unknown.

This specimen was CD4+ or CD8+ T cells sorted from blood, taken in a trial of the OX40 agonist ivuxolimab. The source of this sequence is an adult with an advanced solid tumor such as melanoma, head and neck, liver or kidney cancer.

The CDR3 DNA reads as TGCGCCAGCAGCTTGGAGGACAGGGTCTCTGGAAACACCATATATTTT. As protein: CASSLEDRVSGNTIYF. This rearrangement joins TRBV5-1 to TRBJ1-3, with 8 positions matching TRBD1. The CDR3 sequence is 16 residues long. V was clipped by 0 bases and J by 0 bases; unmatched bases: 2. Per the germline V gene, CDR1 is SGHRS and CDR2 is YFSETQ.